This T cell receptor beta chain is from a study of T cell repertoires in cytomegalovirus infection. Whole-study context: Peptides in the study included HLA-C-restricted and HLA-B-restricted CMV epitopes.

CDR1 SQVTM and CDR2 ANQGSEA come from the germline V gene. This CDR3 has 13 residues. J lost 3 bases, V lost 7 bases, and 8 bases had no gene match. MiXCR was run by TCRdb on the reads, yielding one entry per CDR3 protein. In the table there are about 740,000 distinct CDR3 sequences, 30% to 40% of which are singletons. Remarks on this clonotype: Its antigen is still unknown.

The TCR was taken from a human donor in good health (CMV status not recorded). Some clones in this sample may be carry-over from other donors' samples. The source material was cultured PBMCs, sampled from culture after CMV antigen stimulation. This chain uses TRBV29-1 with TRBJ1-2; 7 positions agree with TRBD1. The CDR3 region is CSGGSGGDYGYTF. The CDR3, as DNA: TGCAGCGGGGGGTCAGGGGGTGACTATGGCTACACCTTC.